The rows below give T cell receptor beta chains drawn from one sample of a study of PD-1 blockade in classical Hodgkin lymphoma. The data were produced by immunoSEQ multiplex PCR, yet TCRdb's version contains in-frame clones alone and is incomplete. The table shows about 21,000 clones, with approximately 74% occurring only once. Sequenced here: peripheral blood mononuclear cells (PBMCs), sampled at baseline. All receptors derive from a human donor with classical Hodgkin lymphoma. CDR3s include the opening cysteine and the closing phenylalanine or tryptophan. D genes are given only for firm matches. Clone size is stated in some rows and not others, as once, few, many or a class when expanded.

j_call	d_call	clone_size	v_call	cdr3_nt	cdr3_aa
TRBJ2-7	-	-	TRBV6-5	TGTGCCAGCAGTTACCGCGGCCTGAGAGGGGACTACGAGCAGTACTTC	CASSYRGLRGDYEQYF
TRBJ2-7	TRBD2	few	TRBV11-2	TGTGCCAGCAGGCAGACTAGCGGGAGGGCAATCTACGAGCAGTACTTC	CASRQTSGRAIYEQYF
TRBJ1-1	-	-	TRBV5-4	TGTGCCAGCAGCTTATATTACCGGGAGAACACTGAAGCTTTCTTT	CASSLYYRENTEAFF
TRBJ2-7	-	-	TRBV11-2	TGTGCCAGCAGCCGATCTGGGGCCTACGAGCAGTACTTC	CASSRSGAYEQYF
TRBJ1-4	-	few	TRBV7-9	TGTGCCAGCAGCTTAGGACAGGCTGAAAAACTGTTTTTT	CASSLGQAEKLFF
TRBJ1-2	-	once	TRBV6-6	TGTGCCAGCACCCCCTACGAGGGCGGCTTCTATGGCTACACCTTC	CASTPYEGGFYGYTF
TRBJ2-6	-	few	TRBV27	TGTGCCAGCAGTACCTTAGGGGCTGGGGCCAACGTCCTGACTTTC	CASSTLGAGANVLTF
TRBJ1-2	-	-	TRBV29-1	TGCAGCGTGGGGCGGAGGCAGGTTAACTATGGCTACACCTTC	CSVGRRQVNYGYTF
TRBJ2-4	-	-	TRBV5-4	TGTGCCAGCAGCTGGTACCCGGCCGGGGGCGGGAACAAAAACATTCAGTACTTC	CASSWYPAGGGNKNIQYF
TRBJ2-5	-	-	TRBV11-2	TGTGCCAGCAGCTTAGATCGCCCGGGGGCATCAAGCCAAGAGACCCAGTACTTC	CASSLDRPGASSQETQYF
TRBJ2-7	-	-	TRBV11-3	TGTGCCAGCAGCTTAGCGGTGGGGTCCCCCTACGAGCAGTACTTC	CASSLAVGSPYEQYF
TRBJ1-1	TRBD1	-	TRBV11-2	TGTGCCAGCAGCTTAGGGGACAGGGTCTGGGGCACTGAAGCTTTCTTT	CASSLGDRVWGTEAFF
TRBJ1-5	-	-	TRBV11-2	TGTGCCAGCAGCTTAGATTTTCCAGTCGGGATTACTCGCAATCAGCCCCAGCATTTT	CASSLDFPVGITRNQPQHF
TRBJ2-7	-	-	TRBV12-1	TGTGCCAGCACCATCCCTATCTGGACTCGATCCTACGAGCAGTACTTC	CASTIPIWTRSYEQYF
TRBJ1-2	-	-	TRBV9	TGTGCCAGCAGCGTTCAGGAACGCTATGGCTACACCTTC	CASSVQERYGYTF
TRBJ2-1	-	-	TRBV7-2	TGTGCCAGTGATTATGGGGTCTACAATGAGCAGTTCTTC	CASDYGVYNEQFF
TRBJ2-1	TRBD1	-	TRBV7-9	TGTGCCAGCAGCTTAGTATGGACAGGGGTCTACAATGAGCAGTTCTTC	CASSLVWTGVYNEQFF
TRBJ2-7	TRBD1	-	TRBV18	TGTGCCAGCTCGCCAACAGGGGTGGAGGAGCAGTACTTC	CASSPTGVEEQYF
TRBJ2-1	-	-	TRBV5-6	TGTGCCAGCTCCTCCCCTTGGAATGAGCAGTTCTTC	CASSSPWNEQFF
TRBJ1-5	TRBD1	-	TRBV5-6	TGTGCCAGCAGCCCAGGGGGCGCAGGGCAGCCCCAGCATTTT	CASSPGGAGQPQHF
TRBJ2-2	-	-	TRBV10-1	TGCGCCAGCAGTGCGGTGTATGACACCGGGGAGCTGTTTTTT	CASSAVYDTGELFF
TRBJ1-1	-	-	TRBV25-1	TGTGCCAGCAGAGATCAGGGTGGGGGCACTGAAGCTTTCTTT	CASRDQGGGTEAFF
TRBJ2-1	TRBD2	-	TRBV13	TGTGCCAGCAAGCTTACTCGGACTAGCGGGACGGCTGAGCAGTTCTTC	CASKLTRTSGTAEQFF
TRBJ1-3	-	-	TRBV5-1	TGCGCCAGCAGCTTCTCACAGGGTTCCGGAAACACCATATATTTT	CASSFSQGSGNTIYF
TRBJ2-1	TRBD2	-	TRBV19	TGTGCCAGTAGTATAGCCACTAGCGGGATCTATGAGCAGTTCTTC	CASSIATSGIYEQFF
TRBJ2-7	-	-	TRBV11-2	TGTGCCAGCAGCTTAGCTGAGGTTTCCTACGAGCAGTACTTC	CASSLAEVSYEQYF
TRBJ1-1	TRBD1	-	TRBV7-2	TGTGCCAGCAGGAAGACAGGGGTGGAAGCTTTCTTT	CASRKTGVEAFF
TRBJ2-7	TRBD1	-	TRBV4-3	TGCGCCAGCAGCCGGGACAGGAGCTCCTACGAGCAGTACTTC	CASSRDRSSYEQYF
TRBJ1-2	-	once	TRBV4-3	TGCGCCAGCAGCCAAGAAGGTGAGGGGTGGCACTATGGCTACACCTTC	CASSQEGEGWHYGYTF
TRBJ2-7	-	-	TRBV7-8	TGTGCCAGCAGCCCTCGGGCTTCGGCTTCCTACGAGCAGTACTTC	CASSPRASASYEQYF
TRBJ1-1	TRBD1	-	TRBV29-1	TGCAGCGTTGTGGCCAGGGGGGGGACTGAAGCTTTCTTT	CSVVARGGTEAFF
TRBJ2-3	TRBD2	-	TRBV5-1	TGCGCCAGCAGCTTGGGTGGCCTAGCGGGGGATTTCGCTAGCACAGATACGCAGTATTTT	CASSLGGLAGDFASTDTQYF
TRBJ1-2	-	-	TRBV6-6	TGTGCCAGCAGCTTAGGACTGGCCGGCTACACCTTC	CASSLGLAGYTF
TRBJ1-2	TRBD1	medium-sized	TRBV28	TGTGCCAGCAGTTTCACAGGGGAGAACTATGGCTACACCTTC	CASSFTGENYGYTF
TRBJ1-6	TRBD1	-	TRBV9	TGTGCCAGCAGCGGCAGCCCCGGACAGGGATTTAATTCACCCCTCCACTTT	CASSGSPGQGFNSPLHF
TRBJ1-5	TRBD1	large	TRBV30	TGTGCCTGGAGTAGGGACAGGAATCAGCCCCAGCATTTT	CAWSRDRNQPQHF
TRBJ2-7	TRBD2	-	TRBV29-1	TGCAGCGTTGAGGCGGGAGGCGAGCAGTACTTC	CSVEAGGEQYF
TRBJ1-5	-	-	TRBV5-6	TGTGCCAGCAGCTTAGAAGGGGTGAGCAATCAGCCCCAGCATTTT	CASSLEGVSNQPQHF
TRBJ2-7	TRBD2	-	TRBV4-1	TGCGCCAGCAGCCAGGCTAGCGGGAGGTTTTACGAGCAGTACTTC	CASSQASGRFYEQYF
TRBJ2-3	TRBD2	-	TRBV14	TGTGCCAGCAGCGGACTACTAGCGACAGATACGCAGTATTTT	CASSGLLATDTQYF
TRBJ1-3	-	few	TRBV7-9	TGTGCCAGCAGCAACTGGACAGCACGCTCTGGAAACACCATATATTTT	CASSNWTARSGNTIYF
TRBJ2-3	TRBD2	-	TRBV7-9	TGTGCCAGCGGGGGGGGAAAACTCACAGATACGCAGTATTTT	CASGGGKLTDTQYF
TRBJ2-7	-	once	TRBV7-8	TGTGCCAGCAGCTCCCCGGGCTACGAGCAGTACTTC	CASSSPGYEQYF
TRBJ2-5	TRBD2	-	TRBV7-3	TGTGCCAGCAGCCCCTCAGGACTAGCGGGAGGCGGGGAGACCCAGTACTTC	CASSPSGLAGGGETQYF
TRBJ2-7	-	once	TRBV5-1	TGCGCCAGCAGCTTGGGCGCCCCGCCAGGATACTTC	CASSLGAPPGYF
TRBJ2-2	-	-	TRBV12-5	TGTGCTAGCAGGGCCCAGGGGGGGAACACCGGGGAGCTGTTTTTT	CASRAQGGNTGELFF
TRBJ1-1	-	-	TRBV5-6	TGTGCCAGCAGCTTTATGGGGGAGACTTTCTTT	CASSFMGETFF
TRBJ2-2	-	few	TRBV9	TGTGCCAGCAGCGGATTTGGGGGGTTTGCGAACACCGGGGAGCTGTTTTTT	CASSGFGGFANTGELFF
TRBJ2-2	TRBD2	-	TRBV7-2	TGTGCCAGCAGCTCGGGAATACTAGCGAGGGGGAACACCGGGGAGCTGTTTTTT	CASSSGILARGNTGELFF
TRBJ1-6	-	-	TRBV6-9	TGTGCCAGCAGTTACACTAGACTCGACTATAATTCACCCCTCCACTTT	CASSYTRLDYNSPLHF
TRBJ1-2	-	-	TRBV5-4	TGTGCCAGCAGCTATCCAGGGACTTATGGCTACACCTTC	CASSYPGTYGYTF
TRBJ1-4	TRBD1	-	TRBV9	TGTGCCAGCAGCGTGTCAGGAAGGGGACAGAATGAAAAACTGTTTTTT	CASSVSGRGQNEKLFF
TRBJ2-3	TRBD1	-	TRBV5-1	TGCGCCAGCAGCCGGGACAGGGCCTCCACAGATACGCAGTATTTT	CASSRDRASTDTQYF
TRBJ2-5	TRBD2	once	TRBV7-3	TGTGCCAGCAGCTCACTAGCGGGCTACCAAGAGACCCAGTACTTC	CASSSLAGYQETQYF
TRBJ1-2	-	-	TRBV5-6	TGTGCCAGCAGCTTGCGGGGCTTCTATGGCTACACCTTC	CASSLRGFYGYTF
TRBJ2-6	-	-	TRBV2	TGTGCCAGCCTGGCGGGGTTTGGGGCCAACGTCCTGACTTTC	CASLAGFGANVLTF
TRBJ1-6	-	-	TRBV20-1	TGCAGTGCTCCCGGAGCACCCCTCCACTTT	CSAPGAPLHF
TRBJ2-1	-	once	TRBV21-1	TGTGCCAGCAGCAAAGTGGGACTCCGCTACAATGAGCAGTTCTTC	CASSKVGLRYNEQFF
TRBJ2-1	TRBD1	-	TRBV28	TGTGCCAGCAGGGGAGGGACAGGGGGTAAGGATGAGCAGTTCTTC	CASRGGTGGKDEQFF
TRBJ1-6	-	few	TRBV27	TGTGCCAGCAGGGAATATAATTCACCCCTCCACTTT	CASREYNSPLHF